A selection of T cell receptor beta chains follows, all from one sample in a study of T cell responses to AZD1222 COVID-19 vaccine. Clones were read by immunoSEQ multiplex PCR, and TCRdb kept only the in-frame ones, dropping some. The sample includes 100,000 or so clones, around nine tenths of them seen just once. This material consisted of peripheral blood, taken on day 0 of AZD1222 vaccination. The receptors stem from an adult in good health. Each CDR3 is given with its conserved first and last residue. D genes are given only for firm matches. Clone sizes are given selectively: once, few, many, or a class where the clone is expanded.

clone size: .; D gene: TRBD2; V gene: TRBV5-1; J gene: TRBJ2-1; CDR3 DNA: TGCGCCAGCAGTTTTAGCGGGAGGGCTAATAATGAGCAGTTCTTC; CDR3 protein: CASSFSGRANNEQFF
clone size: .; D gene: .; V gene: TRBV14; J gene: TRBJ2-4; CDR3 DNA: TGTGCCAGCAGCCAAGGAGATTATATGGACATTCAGTACTTC; CDR3 protein: CASSQGDYMDIQYF
clone size: .; D gene: TRBD1; V gene: TRBV13; J gene: TRBJ2-1; CDR3 DNA: TGTGCCAGCAGCTTCCGGACAGGGTCCTACAATGAGCAGTTCTTC; CDR3 protein: CASSFRTGSYNEQFF
clone size: .; D gene: TRBD2; V gene: TRBV27; J gene: TRBJ2-7; CDR3 DNA: TGTGCCAGCAGTTTTGTAGCGGGAGCGACCTACGAGCAGTACTTC; CDR3 protein: CASSFVAGATYEQYF
clone size: .; D gene: .; V gene: TRBV19; J gene: TRBJ2-7; CDR3 DNA: TGTGCCAGTAGTGTCATTGAGGGGGACTACGAGCAGTACTTC; CDR3 protein: CASSVIEGDYEQYF
clone size: once; D gene: .; V gene: TRBV5-1; J gene: TRBJ2-5; CDR3 DNA: TGCGCCAGCAGCTTGGGGACAGCCCAAGAGACCCAGTACTTC; CDR3 protein: CASSLGTAQETQYF
clone size: .; D gene: TRBD1; V gene: TRBV6-4; J gene: TRBJ2-7; CDR3 DNA: TGTGCCAGCATCCTCGCAGGACAGGGAAGCTACGAGCAGTACTTC; CDR3 protein: CASILAGQGSYEQYF
clone size: .; D gene: .; V gene: TRBV28; J gene: TRBJ1-5; CDR3 DNA: TGTGCCAGCAGTTTCCACCGAGGGGGGAGCAATCAGCCCCAGCATTTT; CDR3 protein: CASSFHRGGSNQPQHF
clone size: .; D gene: .; V gene: TRBV28; J gene: TRBJ1-1; CDR3 DNA: TGTGCCAGCAGTCCGACTCGGGGGTCGAACACTGAAGCTTTCTTT; CDR3 protein: CASSPTRGSNTEAFF
clone size: once; D gene: .; V gene: TRBV19; J gene: TRBJ2-3; CDR3 DNA: TGTGCCAGTAGTATAGAAGCGATAGGGGAAGATACGCAGTATTTT; CDR3 protein: CASSIEAIGEDTQYF
clone size: few; D gene: .; V gene: TRBV5-8; J gene: TRBJ1-4; CDR3 DNA: TGTGCCAGCAGCGCCCGAACTAATGAAAAACTGTTTTTT; CDR3 protein: CASSARTNEKLFF
clone size: .; D gene: .; V gene: TRBV28; J gene: TRBJ2-1; CDR3 DNA: TGTGCCAGCAGGGTCGGGGACAATGAGCAGTTCTTC; CDR3 protein: CASRVGDNEQFF